This T cell receptor (beta chain) was recovered during a study of T cells expressing NK-cell markers. Looking at the study overall: Source material for TCR beta repertoires consisted of sorted CD3+CD56+NKG2C+, CD3+CD56+NKG2C- and CD3+CD56-NKG2C+ T cells. Findings of the study overall: Where several donors were concerned, these clonotypes also led the CD3+CD56-NKG2C+ fraction.

As for this clonotype: Its matching antigen is unknown.

TCRdb re-called the 5' RACE reads and catalogs CDR3 proteins one per entry, DNA excluded. The sample has about 430,000 distinct CDR3 sequences. This TCR was sampled from a woman between 50 and 59 years old in good health. Sequencing was carried out using blood T cells: a sorted CD56 or NKG2C T cell subset, CD4+ or CD8+ T cells, or bulk PBMC T cells (not recorded which).

Here the CDR3 reads CASSVRESSTEAFF. The V gene is TRBV9, the J gene TRBJ1-1. The germline V gene has CDR1 SGDLS and CDR2 YYNGEE. The CDR3 is 14 residues long. Full variable domain (missing parts from reference TRBV9 and TRBJ1-1): DSGVTQTPKHLITATGQRVTLRCSPRSGDLSVYWYQQSLDQGLQFLIQYYNGEERAKGNILERFSAQQFPDLHSELNLSSLELGDSALYFCASSVRESSTEAFFGQGTRLTVV.